The 8 T cell receptor beta chains below were found in one sample sequenced in a study of T cell changes during pregnancy in multiple sclerosis. Sequencing was performed with immunoSEQ multiplex PCR; in TCRdb, only in-frame clones are kept and a portion is missing. Here the sample spans 35,000 to 55,000 clones, roughly 92% being singletons. Sequenced here: CD4+ T cells from peripheral blood mononuclear cells, sampled in the third trimester of pregnancy. These receptors were obtained from a female donor with multiple sclerosis, enrolled in a pregnancy study.

This clone was found once. The chain carries TRBV6-4 and TRBJ2-2, with D perhaps TRBD1 (6 bases). The length of the CDR3 is 16 residues. Germline V gene lookup returns CDR1 MRHNA and CDR2 SNTAGT. V gave up 8 bases and J gave up 8 bases, with 24 bases separating them. The CDR3: CASPRRPRDTVGELFF. CDR3 sequence (DNA): TGTGCCAGCCCGAGAAGGCCCCGGGACACCGTAGGGGAGCTGTTTTTT.

This chain connects TRBV27 to TRBJ2-3; 9 bases agree with TRBD2. This CDR3 comprises 16 residues. Losses at the gene ends were 6 bases for V and 4 bases for J; bases not matched to a gene: 11. CDR1 is MNHEY and CDR2 is SMNVEV in the germline V gene (reference sequence). The DNA for the CDR3 is TGTGCCAGCAGCCTTACTAGCGGGCGGGGACCAGATACGCAGTATTTT. It encodes CASSLTSGRGPDTQYF.

The rearrangement uses TRBV5-4 and TRBJ2-2; a possible D gene is TRBD1 (6 bases). Germline lookup yields CDR1 SGHNT and CDR2 YYREEE (reference sequence). The CDR3 sequence is 15 residues long. Trimming removed 4 bases from V and 1 base from J, with 11 bases in between. CDR3 sequence: CASSRQTGNTGELFF. For the CDR3, the DNA is TGTGCCAGCAGCCGTCAGACAGGGAACACCGGGGAGCTGTTTTTT. Combining the CDR3 with reference TRBV5-4 and TRBJ2-2 gives the whole variable domain ETGVTQSPTHLIKTRGQQVTLRCSSQSGHNTVSWYQQALGQGPQFIFQYYREEENGRGNFPPRFSGLQFPNYSSELNVNALELDDSALYLCASSRQTGNTGELFFGEGSRLTVL.

The chain recombines TRBV2 with TRBJ1-2, with 9 positions matching TRBD1. The CDR3 is 13 residues long. The trim removed 6 bases at V and 6 bases at J, leaving 5 bases unmatched. Germline lookup yields CDR1 SNHLY and CDR2 FYNNEI. The CDR3 DNA sequence: TGTGCCAGCAGGACTGGACAGGGGAATGGCTACACCTTC. It is translated as CASRTGQGNGYTF.

The chain has TRBV9 and TRBJ2-1, with 9 bases lining up with TRBD2. Losses at the gene ends were 2 bases for V and 9 bases for J; bases not matched to a gene: 6. Germline-derived CDR1 and CDR2 are SGDLS and YYNGEE. CDR3 length equals 14 residues. In DNA form, the CDR3 reads TGTGCCAGCAGCGTTGCGGGAGGGCCCGGTGAGCAGTTCTTC. Residues: CASSVAGGPGEQFF.

The V gene is TRBV18, the J gene TRBJ1-1; maybe TRBD1 (5 bases). Between the trimmed V and J ends, which lost 1 base and 7 bases, there was a span of 16 bases. Germline values: CDR1 KGHSH, CDR2 LQKENI. CDR3 size: 15 residues. Here the CDR3 reads CASSPLAQGKGEAFF. Here the CDR3 DNA reads TGTGCCAGCTCACCACTCGCGCAGGGAAAAGGTGAAGCTTTCTTT.

V usage is TRBV7-6 and J usage is TRBJ2-2; D perhaps matches TRBD2 (6 bases). The CDR3 spans 17 residues. CDR1 is SGHVS, CDR2 FNYEAQ, per germline. Between the trimmed V and J ends, which lost 4 bases and 4 bases, there was a span of 19 bases. The CDR3 DNA follows: TGTGCCAGCAGCTCAATAGGGACTGGTCGGGGCACCGGGGAGCTGTTTTTT. Its protein product is CASSSIGTGRGTGELFF.

This clone was seen once. The chain employs TRBV5-1 and TRBJ1-1, with D possibly being TRBD1 (5 bases). Germline CDR1 SGHRS, CDR2 YFSETQ. The CDR3 runs to 15 residues. Trimming pared 0 bases from V and 5 bases from J, leaving 14 bases between. The DNA of the CDR3 is TGCGCCAGCAGCTTGGCGGGGGTGTTGGGGACTGAAGCTTTCTTT. This codes for CASSLAGVLGTEAFF.